The subject of this entry is one T cell receptor (beta chain). This specimen comes from a study of blood T cell repertoires in COVID-19. Study details: Specimens from acute and convalescent COVID-19 originated in the United States, Italy and Spain.

Germline CDR1 reads LGHNA; CDR2 reads YNFKEQ. The V end lost 2 bases, the J end lost 8 bases, and 16 bases lay between the germline ends. The CDR3 covers 16 residues. Per the original data handling: The authors estimated nucleated cell counts from reference gene primer amplification. Here immunoSEQ multiplex PCR was the method, and the copy in TCRdb shows in-frame clones only, minus some. That table furnishes V, J and clone size, whereas the DNA furnished D and trimming. The data show 100,000 to 150,000 clones, roughly 84% seen once. Sequencing was performed on peripheral blood. The rearrangement links TRBV4-2 to TRBJ1-6, with D perhaps TRBD1 (6 bases). The TCR comes from a man aged 60 to 69 with acute or convalescent COVID-19. CDR3 protein: CASSQNPGQKDSPLHF. DNA of the CDR3: TGTGCCAGCAGCCAAAACCCGGGACAAAAGGATTCACCCCTCCACTTT.